Sequencing of this TCR beta chain was carried out in a study of blood T cells in healthy people across ages. Findings and caveats of the study: Naive T cell percentage by flow cytometry tracked strongly with beta diversity.

Concerning this clonotype: Its specificity is not known.

Primed by a sample-barcoded 5' primer and a J-beta primer mix, a second PCR proceeded for about 7 to 11 cycles. TCRdb re-called the 5' RACE reads with MiXCR, one entry per CDR3 protein. The sample records some 700,000 distinct CDR3 sequences, about 24% being singletons. The CDR3 totals 13 residues. From germline, CDR1 is LNHDA and CDR2 SQIVND (reference sequence). Trimming removed 7 bases at V and 1 base at J, with 10 bases between. The rearrangement joins TRBV19 to TRBJ1-1; D not certain. The sequence derives from a man aged 65-85 years in good health. Sequencing was performed on blood. The CDR3 DNA is TGTGCCAGTATCGCCAGGACGAACACTGAAGCTTTCTTT. It specifies CASIARTNTEAFF.